These 7 T cell receptor beta chains were sequenced from one sample in a study of T cells in localized non-small cell lung cancer. The table came from immunoSEQ multiplex PCR; TCRdb's copy has only in-frame clones and leaves some out. This sample has around 130,000 clones, with around 89% found just once. Sequencing was performed on peripheral blood, taken before any cancer treatment. These receptor sequences come from a female donor older than 55 with stage I lung adenocarcinoma.

The chain joins TRBV28 to TRBJ2-3, with 7 bases aligning to TRBD2. The germline V gene encodes CDR1 MDHEN and CDR2 SYDVKM. This CDR3 has 13 amino acids. J lost 6 bases, V lost 6 bases, and 6 bases had no gene match. The CDR3 DNA sequence: TGTGCCAGCAGCTCCGGGGGGAGGGATACGCAGTATTTT. Protein product: CASSSGGRDTQYF. The complete variable domain, with remaining parts taken from reference TRBV28 and TRBJ2-3, reads DVKVTQSSRYLVKRTGEKVFLECVQDMDHENMFWYRQDPGLGLRLIYFSYDVKMKEKGDIPEGYSVSREKKERFSLILESASTNQTSMYLCASSSGGRDTQYFGPGTRLTVL.

The chain has TRBV5-6 and TRBJ2-3, with 8 bases matching TRBD1. From germline, CDR1 is SGHDT and CDR2 YYEEEE. The CDR3 sequence is 16 residues long. The V and J ends lost 0 bases and 3 bases, in that order; junction bases with no gene match: 6. The CDR3, as DNA: TGTGCCAGCAGCTTGGGGACAGGGAAGGGTACAGATACGCAGTATTTT. It specifies CASSLGTGKGTDTQYF.

V and J are TRBV29-1 and TRBJ2-7, with D unclear. With 3 bases removed from V and 1 base from J, the gap between germline ends came to 7 bases. Germline V gene sequence: CDR1 SQVTM, CDR2 ANQGSEA. CDR3 length equals 12 residues. The DNA of the CDR3 is TGCAGCGTTGAGTACGGATCCTACGAGCAGTACTTC. Translating it yields CSVEYGSYEQYF.

CDR3 sequence reads: CASSTPSGSYNEQFF. The CDR3 nucleotides read TGTGCCAGCAGCACACCTAGCGGCTCCTACAATGAGCAGTTCTTC. This chain joins TRBV7-9 and TRBJ2-1; 7 bases are a match to TRBD2. Germline assignment: CDR1 SEHNR and CDR2 FQNEAQ (reference sequence). This CDR3 region has 15 residues. V lost 5 bases to trimming and J lost 0 bases; unmatched junction nucleotides: 4.

The V call is TRBV6-5, the J call TRBJ1-2, with TRBD1 matching 10 bases. Germline V gene data show CDR1 as MNHEY and CDR2 as SVGAGI. V shed 7 bases, J shed 3 bases, and the junction held 2 bases outside the gene matches. This CDR3 has 13 residues. The DNA of the CDR3 is TGTGCCAGCACGGACAGGGGGTACTATGGCTACACCTTC. Its protein is CASTDRGYYGYTF.

V is TRBV4-1 and J is TRBJ1-2; D gene ambiguous. V was pared by 1 base and J by 1 base, with 10 bases between. Germline lookup yields CDR1 MGHRA and CDR2 YSYEKL. The CDR3 runs to 15 residues. The CDR3 is CASSQGPNNNYGYTF. DNA of the CDR3: TGCGCCAGCAGCCAAGGTCCGAACAATAACTATGGCTACACCTTC.

The chain recombines TRBV6-6 with TRBJ2-5, with D uncertain. CDR3 length: 14 residues. Trimming took 0 bases from V and 5 from J, leaving 10 bases between them. Germline V gives CDR1 MNHNY, CDR2 SVGAGI (reference sequence). The CDR3 loop reads CASSYSSGYETQYF. The CDR3 coding sequence is TGTGCCAGCAGTTACTCGAGTGGGTATGAGACCCAGTACTTC.